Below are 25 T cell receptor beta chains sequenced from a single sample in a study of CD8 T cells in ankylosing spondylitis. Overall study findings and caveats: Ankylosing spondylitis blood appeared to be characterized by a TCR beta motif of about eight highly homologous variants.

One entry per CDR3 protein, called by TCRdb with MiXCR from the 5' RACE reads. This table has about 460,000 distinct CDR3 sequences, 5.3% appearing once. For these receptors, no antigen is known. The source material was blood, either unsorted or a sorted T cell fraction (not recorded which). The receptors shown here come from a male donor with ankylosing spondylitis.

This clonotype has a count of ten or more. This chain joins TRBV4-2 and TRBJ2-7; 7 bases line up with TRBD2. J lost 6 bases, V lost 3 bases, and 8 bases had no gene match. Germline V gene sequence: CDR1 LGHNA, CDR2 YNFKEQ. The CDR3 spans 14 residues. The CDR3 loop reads CASSHGLDGFEQYF. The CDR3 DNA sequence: TGTGCCAGCAGCCATGGACTAGACGGTTTCGAGCAGTACTTC.

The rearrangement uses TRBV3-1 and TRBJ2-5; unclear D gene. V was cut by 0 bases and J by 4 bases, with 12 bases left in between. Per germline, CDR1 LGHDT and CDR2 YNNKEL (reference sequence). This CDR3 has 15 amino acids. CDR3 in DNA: TGTGCCAGCAGCCAAGATCGGATAGTCGGAGAGACCCAGTACTTC. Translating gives CASSQDRIVGETQYF.

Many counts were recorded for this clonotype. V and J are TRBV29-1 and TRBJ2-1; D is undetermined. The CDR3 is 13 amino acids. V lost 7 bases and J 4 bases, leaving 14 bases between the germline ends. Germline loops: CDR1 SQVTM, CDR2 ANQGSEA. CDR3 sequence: CSGRQDRYNEQFF. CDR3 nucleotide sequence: TGCAGCGGGCGGCAGGACCGGTACAATGAGCAGTTCTTC.

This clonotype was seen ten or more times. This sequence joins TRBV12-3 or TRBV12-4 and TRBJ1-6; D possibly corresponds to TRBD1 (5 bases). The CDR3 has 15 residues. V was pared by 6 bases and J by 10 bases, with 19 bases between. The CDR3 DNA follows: TGTGCCAGCAGGGGGGACGGCTTCACGGTCTCACCCCTCCACTTT. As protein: CASRGDGFTVSPLHF.

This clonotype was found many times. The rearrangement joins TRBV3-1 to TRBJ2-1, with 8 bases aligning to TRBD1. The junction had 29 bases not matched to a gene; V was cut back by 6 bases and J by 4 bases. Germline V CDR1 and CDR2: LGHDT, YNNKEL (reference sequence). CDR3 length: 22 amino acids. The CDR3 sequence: CASSTENSGQEKPRRRYNEQFF. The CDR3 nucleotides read TGTGCCAGCAGTACGGAAAACTCGGGACAGGAAAAACCTAGAAGGAGGTACAATGAGCAGTTCTTC.

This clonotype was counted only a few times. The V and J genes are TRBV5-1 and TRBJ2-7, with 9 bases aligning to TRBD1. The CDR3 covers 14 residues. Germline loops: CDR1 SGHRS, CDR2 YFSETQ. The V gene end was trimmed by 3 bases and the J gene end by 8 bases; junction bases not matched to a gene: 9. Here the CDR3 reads CASSSSGDRAKQYF. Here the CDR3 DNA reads TGCGCCAGCAGCTCATCCGGGGACAGGGCAAAGCAGTACTTC.

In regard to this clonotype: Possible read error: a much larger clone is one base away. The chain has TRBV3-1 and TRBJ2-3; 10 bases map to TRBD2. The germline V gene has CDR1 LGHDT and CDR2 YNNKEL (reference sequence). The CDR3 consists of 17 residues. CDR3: CTSSLRGLAGVSDTQYF. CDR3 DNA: TGTACCAGCAGCCTAAGAGGGCTAGCGGGAGTGTCGGATACGCAGTATTTT.

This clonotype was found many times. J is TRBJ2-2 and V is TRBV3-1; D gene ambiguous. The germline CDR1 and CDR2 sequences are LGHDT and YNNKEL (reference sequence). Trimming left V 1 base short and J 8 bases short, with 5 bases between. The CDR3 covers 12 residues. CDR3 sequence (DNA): TGTGCCAGCAGCCAAGTGCGAGGGGAGCTGTTTTTT. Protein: CASSQVRGELFF.

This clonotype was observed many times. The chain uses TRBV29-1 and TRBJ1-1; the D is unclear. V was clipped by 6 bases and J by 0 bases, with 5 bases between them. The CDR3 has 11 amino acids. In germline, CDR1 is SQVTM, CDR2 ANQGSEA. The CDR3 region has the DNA TGCAGCGTCGGACTGAACACTGAAGCTTTCTTT. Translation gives CSVGLNTEAFF. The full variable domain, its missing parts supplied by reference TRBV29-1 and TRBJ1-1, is SAVISQKPSRDICQRGTSLTIQCQVDSQVTMMFWYRQQPGQSLTLIATANQGSEATYESGFVIDKFPISRPNLTFSTLTVSNMSPEDSSIYLCSVGLNTEAFFGQGTRLTVV.

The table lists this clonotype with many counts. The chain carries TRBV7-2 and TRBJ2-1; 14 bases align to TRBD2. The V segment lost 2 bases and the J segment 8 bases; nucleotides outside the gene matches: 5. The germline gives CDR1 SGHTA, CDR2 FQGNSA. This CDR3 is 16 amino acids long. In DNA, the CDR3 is TGTGCCAGCAGCTTATGGGGACTAGCGGGAGTAGATGAGCAGTTCTTC. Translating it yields CASSLWGLAGVDEQFF.

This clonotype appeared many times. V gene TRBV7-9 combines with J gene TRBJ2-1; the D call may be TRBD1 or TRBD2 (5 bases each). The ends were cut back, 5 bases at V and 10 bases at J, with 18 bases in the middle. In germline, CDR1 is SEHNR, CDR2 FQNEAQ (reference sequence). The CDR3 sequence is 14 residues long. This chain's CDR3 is CASSGPGPPPEQFF. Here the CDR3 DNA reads TGTGCCAGCAGCGGACCGGGACCGCCGCCCGAGCAGTTCTTC. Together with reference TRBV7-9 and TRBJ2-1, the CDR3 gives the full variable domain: DTGVSQNPRHKITKRGQNVTFRCDPISEHNRLYWYRQTLGQGPEFLTYFQNEAQLEKSRLLSDRFSAERPKGSFSTLEIQRTEQGDSAMYLCASSGPGPPPEQFFGPGTRLTVL.

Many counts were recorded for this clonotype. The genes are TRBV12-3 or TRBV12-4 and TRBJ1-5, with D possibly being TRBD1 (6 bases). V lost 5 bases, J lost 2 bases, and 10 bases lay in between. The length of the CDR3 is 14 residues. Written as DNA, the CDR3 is TGTGCCAGCAGTGGAGGGGGAGGCAATCAGCCCCAGCATTTT. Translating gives CASSGGGGNQPQHF.

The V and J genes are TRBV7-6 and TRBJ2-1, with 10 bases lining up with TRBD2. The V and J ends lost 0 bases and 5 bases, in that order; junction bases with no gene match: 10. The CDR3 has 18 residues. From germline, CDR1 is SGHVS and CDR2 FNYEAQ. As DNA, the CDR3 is TGTGCCAGCAGCTTAGCAGGTCGCTGGCTAGCGGGAGACAATGAGCAGTTCTTC. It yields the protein CASSLAGRWLAGDNEQFF.

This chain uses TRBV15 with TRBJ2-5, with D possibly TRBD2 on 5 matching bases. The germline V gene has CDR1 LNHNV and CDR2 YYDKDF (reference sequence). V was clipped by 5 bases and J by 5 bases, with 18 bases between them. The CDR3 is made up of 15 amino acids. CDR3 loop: CATSFGDGEWETQYF. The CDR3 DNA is TGTGCCACCAGCTTCGGTGACGGGGAGTGGGAGACCCAGTACTTC.

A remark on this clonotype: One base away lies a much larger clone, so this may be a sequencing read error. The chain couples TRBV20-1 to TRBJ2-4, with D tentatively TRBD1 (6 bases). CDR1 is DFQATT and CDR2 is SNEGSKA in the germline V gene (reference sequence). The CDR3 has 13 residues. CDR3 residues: CSARVGAKNMQYF. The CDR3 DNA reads TGCAGTGCTAGAGTGGGGGCCAAAAACATGCAGTACTTC.

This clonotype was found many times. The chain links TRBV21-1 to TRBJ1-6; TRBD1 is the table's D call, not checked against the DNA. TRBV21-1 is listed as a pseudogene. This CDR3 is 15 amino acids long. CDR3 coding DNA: TGTGCCAGGCCACAGGGTTCCTCATCTAATTCACCCCTCCACTTT. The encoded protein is CARPQGSSSNSPLHF.

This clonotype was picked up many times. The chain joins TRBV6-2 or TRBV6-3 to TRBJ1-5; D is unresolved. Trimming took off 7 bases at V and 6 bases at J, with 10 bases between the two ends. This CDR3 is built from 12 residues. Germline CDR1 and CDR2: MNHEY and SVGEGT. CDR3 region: CASNEESQPQHF. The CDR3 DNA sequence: TGTGCCAGCAACGAGGAAAGTCAGCCCCAGCATTTT.

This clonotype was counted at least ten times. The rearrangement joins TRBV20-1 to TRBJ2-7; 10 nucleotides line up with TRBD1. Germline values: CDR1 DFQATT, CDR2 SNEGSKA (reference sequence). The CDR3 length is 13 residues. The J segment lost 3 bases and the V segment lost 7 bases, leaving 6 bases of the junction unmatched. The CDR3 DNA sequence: TGCAGTGGGGAGCGGACAGGGGGCTACGAGCAGTACTTC. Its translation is CSGERTGGYEQYF.

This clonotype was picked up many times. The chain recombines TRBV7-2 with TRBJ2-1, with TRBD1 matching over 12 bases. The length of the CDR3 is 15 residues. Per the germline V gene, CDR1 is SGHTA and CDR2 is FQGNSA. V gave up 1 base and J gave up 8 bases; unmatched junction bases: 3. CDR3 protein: CASSLEGTGGHEQFF. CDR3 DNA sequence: TGTGCCAGCAGCTTAGAAGGGACAGGGGGCCATGAGCAGTTCTTC.

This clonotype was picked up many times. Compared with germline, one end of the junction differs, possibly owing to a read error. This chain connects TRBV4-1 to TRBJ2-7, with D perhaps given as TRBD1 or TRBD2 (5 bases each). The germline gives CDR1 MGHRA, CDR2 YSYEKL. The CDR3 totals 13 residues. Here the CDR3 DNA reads TGCGCCAGCAGCCAAGATTTGAGGGGCGCATTCTGGTTC. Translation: CASSQDLRGAFWF.

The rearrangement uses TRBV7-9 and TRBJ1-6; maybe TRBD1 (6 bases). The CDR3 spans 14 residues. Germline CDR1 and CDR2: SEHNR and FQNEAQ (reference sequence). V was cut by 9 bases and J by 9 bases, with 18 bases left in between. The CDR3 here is CASRKTGEGSPLHF. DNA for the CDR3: TGTGCCAGTCGGAAGACAGGAGAGGGTTCACCCCTCCACTTT.

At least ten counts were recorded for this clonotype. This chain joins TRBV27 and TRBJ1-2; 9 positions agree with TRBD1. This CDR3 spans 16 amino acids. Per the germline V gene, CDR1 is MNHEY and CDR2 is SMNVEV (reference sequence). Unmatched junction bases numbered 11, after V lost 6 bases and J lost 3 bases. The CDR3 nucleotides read TGTGCCAGCAGCACGGGGGCCGGACAGGGGCACTATGGCTACACCTTC. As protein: CASSTGAGQGHYGYTF.

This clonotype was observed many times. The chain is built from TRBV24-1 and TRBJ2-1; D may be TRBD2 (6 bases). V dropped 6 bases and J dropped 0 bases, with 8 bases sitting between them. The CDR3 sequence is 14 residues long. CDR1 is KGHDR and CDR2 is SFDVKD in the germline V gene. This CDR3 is CATSRRGSYNEQFF. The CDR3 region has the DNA TGTGCCACCAGTAGGAGGGGCTCCTACAATGAGCAGTTCTTC.

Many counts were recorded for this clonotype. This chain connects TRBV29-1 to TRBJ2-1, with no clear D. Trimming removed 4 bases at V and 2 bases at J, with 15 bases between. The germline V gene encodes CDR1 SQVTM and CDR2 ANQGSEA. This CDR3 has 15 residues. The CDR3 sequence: CSVGGLGWPYNEQFF. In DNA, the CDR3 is TGCAGCGTTGGGGGATTAGGTTGGCCCTACAATGAGCAGTTCTTC.

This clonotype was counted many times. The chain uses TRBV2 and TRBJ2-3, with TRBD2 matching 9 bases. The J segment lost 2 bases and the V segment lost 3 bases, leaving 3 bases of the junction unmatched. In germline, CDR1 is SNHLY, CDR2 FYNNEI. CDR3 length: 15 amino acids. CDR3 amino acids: CASSDSGGYTDTQYF. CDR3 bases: TGTGCCAGCAGTGATAGCGGGGGATACACAGATACGCAGTATTTT. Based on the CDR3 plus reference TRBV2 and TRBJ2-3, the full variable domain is EPEVTQTPSHQVTQMGQEVILRCVPISNHLYFYWYRQILGQKVEFLVSFYNNEISEKSEIFDDQFSVERPDGSNFTLKIRSTKLEDSAMYFCASSDSGGYTDTQYFGPGTRLTVL.